The clone carrying this T cell receptor (beta chain) was detected only once. Germline assignment: CDR1 MNHNY and CDR2 SVGAGI (reference sequence). V lost 4 bases to trimming and J lost 0 bases, with 6 bases between them. This CDR3 contains 13 residues. The record originates from a study of blood T cell repertoires in COVID-19. Study background: There were acute and convalescent COVID-19 samples, and they came from the United States, Italy and Spain.

As handled by the study authors: The assay estimated nucleated cells by amplifying reference gene primers. The table came from immunoSEQ multiplex PCR; TCRdb's copy has only in-frame clones and leaves some out. That table is the source of V, J and clone size, and D and trimming were worked out from the DNA. Of 35,000 to 45,000 clones in the sample, around 94% were seen once. The sequencing input was peripheral blood. The chain joins TRBV6-6 to TRBJ1-2, with D possibly being TRBD1 (6 bases). The origin of this receptor is a man between 50 and 59 years old with active COVID-19. CDR3 loop: CASSWTANYGYTF. CDR3 bases: TGTGCCAGCAGTTGGACAGCTAACTATGGCTACACCTTC.